This T cell receptor (beta chain) was retrieved from a study of CD8+ T cells in alopecia areata. Background on the study: Treated patients were given oral tofacitinib, which was dosed at 5 to 10 mg twice daily. Notes on the study in general: During tofacitinib treatment, many expanded lesional clones remained in scalp and blood.

Comment on this clone: Its target is unknown.

Germline values: CDR1 SGHAT, CDR2 FQNNGV. J gave up 1 base and V 5 bases, and 11 bases lay outside the gene matches. The CDR3 is 16 residues long. Investigators isolated RNA and reverse transcribed it into cDNA to act as the sequencing template. The table came from immunoSEQ multiplex PCR; TCRdb's copy has only in-frame clones and leaves some out. The table shows some 42,000 clones, with 80% to 95% occurring only once. Noted treatment: oral pan-JAK inhibitor, 5-10 mg twice daily. Alopecia areata patients provided lesional scalp punch biopsies and peripheral blood. Source: CD8+ T cells sorted from blood, taken at week 24, from a patient treated with tofacitinib. The sequence derives from a human donor with alopecia areata. The genes are TRBV11-2 and TRBJ2-7, with TRBD2 identical over 7 bases. CDR3 residues: CASSLKARGVSYEQYF. The CDR3 bases are TGTGCCAGCAGCCTTAAGGCCCGGGGGGTGTCCTACGAGCAGTACTTC.